The entry below gives a single T cell receptor beta chain sequence along with its context. What antigen it recognizes has not been identified. Sequencing was carried out with a NextSeq 550. The Human TCR Profiling Kit (MiLaboratory) was used to prepare UMI-labeled 5' RACE TRB cDNA libraries. cDNA synthesis used the entire amount of extracted RNA, and PCR amplification then used the entire amount of cDNA produced. Libraries were prepared in parallel using an identical number of PCR cycles. On the study's bioinformatics: About 50,000 +/- 10,000 unique UMI-labeled TRB cDNA molecules per library were extracted with MIGEC and MiXCR, with at least two reads per UMI required. On average, about 40,000 +/- 10,000 functional in-frame TRB CDR3 nucleotide clonotypes lacking stop codons were found per library. Diversity metrics, including normalized Shannon-Wiener and Chao1, were computed in VDJtools after downsampling to 5000 UMI-labeled TRB molecules per sample. VDJtools was used to calculate clonotype-size-weighted physicochemical properties of the central five CDR3 residues, namely interaction energy, strength, volume and Kidera factor 4. Following reprocessing of the reads by TCRdb, the data hold one row per CDR3 protein sequence and no DNA is available. The V and J calls were not made by the authors but by TCRdb's processing. The sample's table covers 45,000 to 70,000 distinct CDR3 sequences. The ten largest account for around 22% of the sample.

This sample was included in a study of CXCR3-negative and CXCR3-positive naive CD8 T cells (dated by TCRdb to between 2019 and 2020). About the study as a whole: In total, 130 million to 150 million TRB reads were obtained, or roughly 1.5 +/- 0.3 million reads per library. Diversity and physicochemical repertoire analyses were performed on around 10 donors pooled from two independent experiments. TRBV-TRBJ cluster analysis included naive subsets from 5 or 6 donors and memory cells from 3 donors.

Sequences SGHRS (CDR1) and YFSETQ (CDR2) are obtained from the germline V gene. From cysteine to phenylalanine, the CDR3 is 11 amino acids long. There is no recorded DNA. Each CD8+ T cell subset was flow-sorted in triplicate, with over 250,000 cells per subset placed directly into RLT lysis buffer. Using standard density gradient centrifugation, peripheral blood mononuclear cells were isolated from buffy coats. Total RNA was extracted from sorted cells using an RNeasy Mini Kit. General study outcomes and caveats: Because surface CD5, which is linked to self-reactivity in mice, was comparable between the naive subsets, TCR interaction strength was also inferred from the physicochemical properties of TRB CDR3s. Both naive subsets had comparably high repertoire diversity, while memory CD8+ T cells had much lower repertoire diversity. Naive CXCR3-negative and CXCR3-positive cells from the same donor showed similar TRBV-TRBJ usage, whereas memory cells showed distinct patterns. Freshly isolated PBMCs were used for most assays because CXCR3 expression partially decreased after cryopreservation.

Sequences were obtained from memory CD8+ T cells from blood. The sample's cell subset or site label, in plain terms: conventional CD8+ memory T cells (TMEM), sorted as controls. This chain is built from TRBV5-1 and TRBJ2-1. This clonotype originated in a human donor in good health. Some clones in this sample may be carry-over from other donors' samples. Here the CDR3 is given as CASTEGNEQFF. When the CDR3 is completed using the reference TRBV5-1 and TRBJ2-1 genes on either side, the full variable domain is KAGVTQTPRYLIKTRGQQVTLSCSPISGHRSVSWYQQTPGQGLQFLFEYFSETQRNKGNFPGRFSGRQFSNSRSEMNVSTLELGDSALYLCASTEGNEQFFGPGTRLTVL.